What follows describes a single T cell receptor beta chain. A read error may account for a junction end that differs from germline. TCRdb itself ran the RACE reads through MiXCR, one entry per CDR3 protein. The profile shows around 80,000 distinct CDR3 sequences, over 8.5% of them singletons. From germline, CDR1 is SQVTM and CDR2 ANQGSEA. The CDR3 contains 17 residues. This entry comes from a study of human T cells and chemical hapten exposure. As for time point: healthy volunteer bleed at 6 weeks. Someone pulled total RNA out of unfractionated whole blood. The sequenced sample was whole blood. The source is a male donor in good health. Some clones in this sample may be carry-over from other donors' samples. The genes are TRBV29-1 and TRBJ2-1, with 7 nucleotides matching TRBD2. The CDR3 spells CSIEELGGISSYNEQFF. CDR3 coding DNA: TGCAGCATTGAAGAGTTGGGAGGGATAAGCTCCTACAATGAGCAGTTCTTC.